This is a list of T cell receptor beta chains from one sample in a study of blood T cell repertoires in COVID-19. TCRdb keeps only in-frame clones here, not all; method: immunoSEQ multiplex PCR. In the table there are over 200,000 clones, about 90% of which are singletons. The sequenced sample was peripheral blood. These receptors were obtained from a man aged 35-49 years with active or convalescent COVID-19. The CDR3 runs from the conserved cysteine through the conserved F or W. D genes are given only for firm matches. Some rows have no size entry. The others give once, few or many, or a class for an expanded clone.

j_call | clone_size | d_call | v_call | cdr3_aa | cdr3_nt
TRBJ1-4 | . | TRBD1 | TRBV2 | CASSEALRTGGAPEKLFF | TGTGCCAGCAGTGAAGCACTACGGACAGGGGGCGCGCCTGAAAAACTGTTTTTT
TRBJ2-1 | . | . | TRBV24-1 | CATSDLSRSQFF | TGTGCCACCAGTGATTTGTCGCGATCCCAGTTCTTC
TRBJ2-1 | . | . | TRBV6-5 | CASSMGHYNEQFF | TGTGCCAGCAGCATGGGACACTACAATGAGCAGTTCTTC
TRBJ2-7 | few | . | TRBV5-1 | CASSLARGSYEQYF | TGCGCCAGCAGCTTGGCCAGGGGTTCCTACGAGCAGTACTTC
TRBJ2-5 | . | . | TRBV24-1 | CATSDPRGGGETQYF | TGTGCCACCAGTGATCCCCGTGGGGGCGGAGAGACCCAGTACTTC
TRBJ2-5 | . | TRBD2 | TRBV19 | CATNSLAGEETQYF | TGTGCCACCAATTCCCTAGCGGGAGAAGAGACCCAGTACTTC
TRBJ1-2 | . | TRBD1 | TRBV19 | CASYQGGPTVDYTF | TGTGCCAGTTATCAGGGGGGACCTACTGTGGACTACACCTTC
TRBJ2-1 | . | TRBD2 | TRBV14 | CASSQASGGSYNEQFF | TGTGCCAGCAGCCAGGCGAGCGGGGGCTCCTACAATGAGCAGTTCTTC
TRBJ1-5 | . | . | TRBV5-4 | CASSLQGVQGNQPQHF | TGTGCCAGCAGCTTGCAAGGGGTGCAGGGCAATCAGCCCCAGCATTTT
TRBJ1-2 | . | TRBD1 | TRBV5-4 | CASRTGGSYGYTF | TGTGCCAGCAGGACAGGGGGCAGCTATGGCTACACCTTC
TRBJ2-7 | . | . | TRBV6-1 | CASSDQDSYEQYF | TGTGCCAGCAGTGACCAGGACAGCTACGAGCAGTACTTC
TRBJ2-1 | . | TRBD2 | TRBV19 | CASRGLAGGPTEQFF | TGTGCCAGTAGGGGACTAGCGGGAGGGCCGACTGAGCAGTTCTTC
TRBJ1-2 | . | . | TRBV6-5 | CASSILPGGYTF | TGTGCCAGCAGTATTCTACCCGGGGGCTACACCTTC
TRBJ1-1 | . | TRBD1 | TRBV27 | CASSWAGGHTEAFF | TGTGCCAGCAGTTGGGCAGGGGGCCACACTGAAGCTTTCTTT
TRBJ1-5 | . | . | TRBV27 | CASSFWSQGGQPQHF | TGTGCCAGCAGTTTTTGGTCACAGGGTGGGCAGCCCCAGCATTTT
TRBJ2-1 | . | . | TRBV7-2 | CASSLVGGAVYNEQFF | TGTGCCAGCAGCTTAGTAGGGGGGGCGGTCTACAATGAGCAGTTCTTC
TRBJ2-1 | . | TRBD2 | TRBV7-3 | CASSLGGAGGYNEQFF | TGTGCCAGCAGCTTGGGGGGGGCGGGAGGGTACAATGAGCAGTTCTTC
TRBJ2-7 | . | . | TRBV2 | CASQGHEQYF | TGTGCCAGTCAGGGCCACGAGCAGTACTTC
TRBJ2-7 | . | TRBD2 | TRBV7-6 | CASSLTSGGLYEQYF | TGTGCCAGCAGCTTAACTAGCGGGGGTCTCTACGAGCAGTACTTC
TRBJ2-6 | . | TRBD1 | TRBV15 | CATSSRDRGGAGANVLTF | TGTGCCACCAGCAGCCGGGACAGGGGAGGCGCTGGGGCCAACGTCCTGACTTTC
TRBJ1-5 | once | TRBD1 | TRBV9 | CASSAGGTGLQPQHF | TGTGCCAGCAGCGCAGGAGGGACAGGGTTGCAGCCCCAGCATTTT
TRBJ2-1 | once | . | TRBV5-1 | CASRRPQGLNEQFF | TGCGCCAGCAGACGTCCACAGGGTCTAAATGAGCAGTTCTTC
TRBJ1-1 | . | TRBD1 | TRBV10-1 | CASSESPSGQGRTEAFF | TGCGCCAGCAGTGAGTCCCCCTCAGGACAGGGGAGAACTGAAGCTTTCTTT
TRBJ1-2 | once | TRBD1 | TRBV10-2 | CASSITGGAEGYTF | TGCGCCAGCAGTATAACAGGGGGCGCGGAAGGCTACACCTTC
TRBJ2-5 | . | TRBD2 | TRBV6-2/TRBV6-3 | CASSRLERLAGEETQYF | TGTGCCAGCAGTCGCCTTGAGAGACTAGCGGGGGAGGAGACCCAGTACTTC
TRBJ1-1 | . | . | TRBV7-9 | CASSLITEAFF | TGTGCCAGCAGCCTTATCACTGAAGCTTTCTTT
TRBJ2-7 | . | . | TRBV20-1 | CSARGGGEQYF | TGCAGTGCTAGAGGGGGAGGAGAGCAGTACTTC
TRBJ1-1 | . | . | TRBV6-6 | CASIRQGALNTEAFF | TGTGCCAGCATCAGACAAGGGGCATTGAACACTGAAGCTTTCTTT
TRBJ1-2 | . | . | TRBV9 | CASSAPITGKENYGYTF | TGTGCCAGCAGCGCTCCCATAACAGGGAAGGAAAACTATGGCTACACCTTC
TRBJ1-3 | . | . | TRBV13 | CASSLRSEGNTIYF | TGTGCCAGCAGCTTAAGATCGGAGGGAAACACCATATATTTT
TRBJ2-2 | . | TRBD2 | TRBV15 | CATSRGTSGRFRELFF | TGTGCCACCAGCAGAGGGACTAGCGGGAGATTCCGGGAGCTGTTTTTT
TRBJ1-5 | . | . | TRBV19 | CASSIEGQGWLQPQHF | TGTGCCAGTAGTATAGAGGGCCAGGGCTGGCTTCAGCCCCAGCATTTT
TRBJ1-5 | . | TRBD1 | TRBV28 | CASETTGGPNQPQHF | TGTGCCAGCGAAACAACAGGGGGCCCTAATCAGCCCCAGCATTTT
TRBJ1-1 | . | TRBD1 | TRBV28 | CASFGQGHPRTEAFF | TGTGCCAGCTTCGGACAGGGACATCCTAGGACTGAAGCTTTCTTT
TRBJ2-5 | . | . | TRBV5-4 | CASSYPGQWEETQYF | TGTGCCAGCAGCTATCCGGGCCAATGGGAGGAGACCCAGTACTTC
TRBJ2-1 | . | . | TRBV28 | CASSFRGARHNEQFF | TGTGCCAGCAGTTTTCGGGGGGCGAGGCACAATGAGCAGTTCTTC